The clone carrying this TCR beta chain was seen just once. Per the original methods: Reference gene primer amplification yielded estimated nucleated cell counts. TCRdb keeps only in-frame clones here, not all; method: immunoSEQ multiplex PCR. D and trimming come from the DNA, and the V and J calls and clone size come from that table. This sample yields fewer than 150,000 clones, of which approximately 85% are seen a single time; about 6.1% belongs to the top ten. The data derive from a study of blood T cell repertoires in COVID-19. Study background: Sites across the United States, Italy and Spain contributed samples from acute and convalescent COVID-19.

This CDR3 region has 17 residues. Germline V gives CDR1 MNHEY, CDR2 SVGEGT. V lost 5 bases to trimming and J lost 4 bases; unmatched junction nucleotides: 9. The receptor was derived from an older woman with COVID-19, enrolled during active disease. The specimen sequenced was peripheral blood. The chain links TRBV6-2 or TRBV6-3 to TRBJ2-1; 12 nucleotides align to TRBD2. The CDR3 sequence: CASSPRRLAGEYNEQFF. CDR3 coding DNA: TGTGCCAGCAGTCCACGTCGACTAGCGGGGGAATACAATGAGCAGTTCTTC.